This entry features one T cell receptor (beta chain) sequence. What it recognizes is unknown. Researchers amplified the TCR beta CDR3 regions from RNA transcripts. HTBI primers were used for first-round RT-PCR of the TCR CDR3. MiXCR, run by TCRdb on the multiplex PCR reads, gives a single entry per CDR3 protein. The sample consists of around 300,000 distinct CDR3 sequences, 15% of them appearing once. This entry belongs to a study of T cells in Graves' hyperthyroidism and ophthalmopathy. V trimming: 8 bases; J trimming: 6 bases; junction bases outside the gene matches: 7. CDR3 length equals 12 residues. The germline V gene encodes CDR1 MDHEN and CDR2 SYDVKM. Findings of the study overall: The majority of expanded thyroid clonotypes above 0.001 also appeared in blood.

Orbital computed tomography, thyroid ultrasound, serum thyroxine and TRAb, and clinical symptoms together informed the diagnoses. The clonotype comes from a woman in her fifties or sixties with Graves' hyperthyroidism that later progressed to Graves' ophthalmopathy. The chain employs TRBV28 and TRBJ2-7, with TRBD2 matching over 7 bases. Input material: blood. This CDR3 is CASWTRTGEQYF. The CDR3 DNA reads TGTGCCAGCTGGACTAGAACAGGCGAGCAGTACTTC.